The present TCR beta chain was sequenced within a study of blood T cell repertoires in COVID-19. Study information: Both acute and convalescent COVID-19 samples were obtained from the United States, Italy and Spain. In each case, the material was cDNA or gDNA derived from T cells, B-cell-depleted T cells, or PBMCs.

Germline CDR1 reads MNHEY; CDR2 reads SVGAGI. Unmatched junction bases numbered 8, after V lost 8 bases and J lost 6 bases. The CDR3 spans 15 residues. Authors' methods: It was from reference gene primer amplification that nucleated cell counts were estimated. Repertoires were generated with immunoSEQ multiplex PCR, while TCRdb's copy carries only in-frame clones and drops some. D and trimming come from the DNA, and the V and J calls and clone size come from that table. Among roughly 200,000 clones listed, more than 70% were seen once. The sequence was collected from a man younger than 30 with active or convalescent COVID-19. J is TRBJ2-3 and V is TRBV6-5; 13 nucleotides line up with TRBD2. The sample comprised peripheral blood. In nucleotides, the CDR3 is TGTGCCAGCGGCCCCGGGACTAGCGGGGAGGATACGCAGTATTTT. The encoded protein is CASGPGTSGEDTQYF.